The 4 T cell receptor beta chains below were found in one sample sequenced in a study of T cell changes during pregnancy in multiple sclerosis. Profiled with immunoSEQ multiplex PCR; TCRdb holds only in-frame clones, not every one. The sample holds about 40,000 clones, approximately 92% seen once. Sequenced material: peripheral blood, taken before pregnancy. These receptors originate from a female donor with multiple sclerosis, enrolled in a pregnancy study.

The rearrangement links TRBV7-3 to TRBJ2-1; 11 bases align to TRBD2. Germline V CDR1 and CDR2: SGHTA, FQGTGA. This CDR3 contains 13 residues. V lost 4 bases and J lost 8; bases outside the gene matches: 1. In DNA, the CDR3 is TGTGCCAGCAGCTCTAGCGGGGGGCATGAGCAGTTCTTC. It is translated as CASSSSGGHEQFF. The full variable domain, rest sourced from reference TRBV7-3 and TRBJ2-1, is GAGVSQTPSNKVTEKGKYVELRCDPISGHTALYWYRQSLGQGPEFLIYFQGTGAADDSGLPNDRFFAVRPEGSVSTLKIQRTERGDSAVYLCASSSSGGHEQFFGPGTRLTVL.

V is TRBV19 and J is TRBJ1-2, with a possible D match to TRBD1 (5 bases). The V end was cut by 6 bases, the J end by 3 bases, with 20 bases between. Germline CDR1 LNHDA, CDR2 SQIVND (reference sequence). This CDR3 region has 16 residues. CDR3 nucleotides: TGTGCCAGTAGGATCTGGGGTGGCAGGGATGACTATGGCTACACCTTC. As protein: CASRIWGGRDDYGYTF. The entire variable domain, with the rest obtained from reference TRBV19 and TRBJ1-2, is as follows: DGGITQSPKYLFRKEGQNVTLSCEQNLNHDAMYWYRQDPGQGLRLIYYSQIVNDFQKGDIAEGYSVSREKKESFPLTVTSAQKNPTAFYLCASRIWGGRDDYGYTFGSGTRLTVV.

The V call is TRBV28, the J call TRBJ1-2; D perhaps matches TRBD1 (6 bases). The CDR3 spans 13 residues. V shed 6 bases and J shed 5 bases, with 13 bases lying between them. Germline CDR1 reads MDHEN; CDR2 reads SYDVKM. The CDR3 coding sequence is TGTGCCAGCAGGACACAGGGTTATTATGGCTACACCTTC. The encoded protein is CASRTQGYYGYTF.

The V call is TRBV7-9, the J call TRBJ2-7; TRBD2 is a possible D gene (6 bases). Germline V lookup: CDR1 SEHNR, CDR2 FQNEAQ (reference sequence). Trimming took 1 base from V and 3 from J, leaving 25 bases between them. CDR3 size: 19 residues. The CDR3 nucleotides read TGTGCCAGCAGCTTAGGAATGGAGGGTGGGGCCCTCCGGAACTACGAGCAGTACTTC. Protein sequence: CASSLGMEGGALRNYEQYF.